This is a list of T cell receptor beta chains from one sample in a study of T cell clusters in autoimmune cytopenias. TCRdb reprocessed the multiplex PCR reads and stores each CDR3 protein as one record, lacking DNA. The sample shows 3,500 or so distinct CDR3 sequences, and roughly 6.8% sits with its ten largest clones. This same sample was also taken into another study, of T cell repertoires in aging, cancer and after chemotherapy.

Sequences were obtained from peripheral blood. These receptor sequences come from a human donor in good health. CDR3s include the opening cysteine and the closing phenylalanine or tryptophan. A clone size is listed for some rows: how often the clone was seen (once, few, many), or a class if it is expanded.

CASSLINTAGYTF,medium-sized,TRBV11-2,TRBJ1-2
CASSPRDRANEQFF,-,TRBV18,TRBJ2-1
CASSLYNEQFF,medium-sized,TRBV27,TRBJ2-1
CASSFRYEQYF,medium-sized,TRBV6-2/TRBV6-3,TRBJ2-7
CSVFWDSGNTIYF,medium-sized,TRBV29-1,TRBJ1-3
CASSYGGEVGEQFF,medium-sized,TRBV6-2/TRBV6-3,TRBJ2-1
CASSPFGVDGSYEQYF,medium-sized,TRBV18,TRBJ2-7
CASNPGQGSYEQYF,large,TRBV11-3,TRBJ2-7
CASSLGETQYF,medium-sized,TRBV12-3/TRBV12-4,TRBJ2-5
CASSGGGRTEAFF,-,TRBV7-3,TRBJ1-1
CASSDSNNNEQFF,medium-sized,TRBV6-4,TRBJ2-1
CSADRPPTDTQYF,medium-sized,TRBV20-1,TRBJ2-3
CASSFLSGTDEQYF,-,TRBV28,TRBJ2-7
CASSSVAGGSGEQYF,-,TRBV5-1,TRBJ2-7
CASRGGIAGDKQYF,-,TRBV19,TRBJ2-3
CASRSYYGYTF,medium-sized,TRBV28,TRBJ1-2
CASSPTGGENNEQFF,medium-sized,TRBV18,TRBJ2-1
CAWVGKGGYNTEAFF,medium-sized,TRBV30,TRBJ1-1
CASSFVGGGDTQYF,medium-sized,TRBV12-3/TRBV12-4,TRBJ2-3
CASGPGDRGQTQYF,-,TRBV12-5,TRBJ2-5
CASSPRLVADTQYF,medium-sized,TRBV27,TRBJ2-3
CASSSRTSGRADTQYF,-,TRBV7-6,TRBJ2-3
CATSARTGRNEKLFF,medium-sized,TRBV15,TRBJ1-4
CASRWTGSGEQFF,medium-sized,TRBV27,TRBJ2-1
CASSPLGNTQYF,medium-sized,TRBV7-2,TRBJ2-3
CASSGGMVGGGAEAFF,medium-sized,TRBV18,TRBJ1-1
CATSDGLGGLETQYF,medium-sized,TRBV24-1,TRBJ2-5
CSVDRVNGYTF,-,TRBV29-1,TRBJ1-2
CASSYAEVDTQYF,hyperexpanded,TRBV6-2/TRBV6-3,TRBJ2-3
CASSHLLQTNTGELFF,-,TRBV18,TRBJ2-2
CSASGSHNEQFF,medium-sized,TRBV20-1,TRBJ2-1
CSARASGHLRETQYF,-,TRBV20-1,TRBJ2-5
CATSDVKQSVGDTQYF,medium-sized,TRBV24-1,TRBJ2-3
CASSPQGGGVNTEAFF,-,TRBV14,TRBJ1-1
CASSLAQSLAGGRSQYF,medium-sized,TRBV11-2,TRBJ2-7